This TCR beta chain was retrieved from a study of OX40 agonist ivuxolimab in advanced cancers. On the study more broadly: The dose-escalation cohort was just under 85% male, with a mean age of approximately 61 years, ranging roughly 23 to 90.

Per the germline V gene, CDR1 is SGHVS and CDR2 is FNYEAQ. Trimming at V came to 2 bases and at J to 5 bases, leaving 9 bases not matched to a gene. The CDR3 consists of 18 residues. In regard to this clone: Its matching antigen is unknown.

Sequencing used immunoSEQ multiplex PCR; TCRdb keeps in-frame clones, though not all of them. The repertoire holds some 45,000 clones, with under 95% as singletons. Blood specimens came from baseline, cycle 4 day 1, and cycle 7 day 1. The study, taken as a whole, reports: Average numbers of expanded clones were greater in CD8+ T cells than in CD4+. The study observed clonal expansion of CD4+ and CD8+ blood T cells by week 6 at 0.1 to 3.0 mg/kg.

The J gene is TRBJ2-5, the V gene TRBV7-6; 15 bases match TRBD2. The material was CD4+ or CD8+ T cells sorted from blood, obtained in a trial of the OX40 agonist ivuxolimab. The TCR comes from an adult with an advanced solid tumor such as melanoma, head and neck, liver or kidney cancer. The CDR3 nucleotides read TGTGCCAGCAGCTTACTCCGGACTAGCGGGAGGGCCGGGGAGACCCAGTACTTC. Residues: CASSLLRTSGRAGETQYF.